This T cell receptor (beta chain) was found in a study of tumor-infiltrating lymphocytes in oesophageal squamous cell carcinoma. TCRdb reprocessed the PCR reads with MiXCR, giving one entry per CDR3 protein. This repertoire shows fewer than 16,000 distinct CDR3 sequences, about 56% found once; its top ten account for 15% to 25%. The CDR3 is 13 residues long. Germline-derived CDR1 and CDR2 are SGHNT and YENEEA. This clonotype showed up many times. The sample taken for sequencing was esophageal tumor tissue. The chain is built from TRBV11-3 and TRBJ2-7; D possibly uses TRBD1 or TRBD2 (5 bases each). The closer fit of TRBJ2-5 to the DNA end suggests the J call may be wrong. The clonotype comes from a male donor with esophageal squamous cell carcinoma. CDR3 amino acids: CASSSGTRETQYF. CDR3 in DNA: TGTGCCAGCAGCTCCGGGACGAGAGAGACCCAGTACTTC.